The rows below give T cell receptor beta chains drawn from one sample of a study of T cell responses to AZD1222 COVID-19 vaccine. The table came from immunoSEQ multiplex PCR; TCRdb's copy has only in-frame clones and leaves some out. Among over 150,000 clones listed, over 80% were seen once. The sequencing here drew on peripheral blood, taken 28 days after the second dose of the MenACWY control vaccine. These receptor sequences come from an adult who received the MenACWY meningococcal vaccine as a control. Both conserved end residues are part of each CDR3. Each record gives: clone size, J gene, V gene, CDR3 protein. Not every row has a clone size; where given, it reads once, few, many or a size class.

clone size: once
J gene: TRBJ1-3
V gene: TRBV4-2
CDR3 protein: CASSQASGNTIYF

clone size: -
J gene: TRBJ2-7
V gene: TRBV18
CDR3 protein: CASSPGAPAYEQYF

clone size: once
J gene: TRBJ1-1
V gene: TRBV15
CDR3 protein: CATSRDKGQIYEAFF

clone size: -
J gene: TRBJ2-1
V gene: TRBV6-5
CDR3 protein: CATHGPKANEQFF

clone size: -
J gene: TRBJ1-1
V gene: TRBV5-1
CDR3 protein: CASSLNRLGQGSEAFF

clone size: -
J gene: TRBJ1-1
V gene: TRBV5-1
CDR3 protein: CASSLHVMNTEAFF

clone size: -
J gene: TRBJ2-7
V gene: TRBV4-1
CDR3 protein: CASSQGGYEQYF

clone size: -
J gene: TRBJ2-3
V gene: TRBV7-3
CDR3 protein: CASSLGGQMDTQYF

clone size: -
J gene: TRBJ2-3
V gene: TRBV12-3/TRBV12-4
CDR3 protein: CASSPTSVWQYF

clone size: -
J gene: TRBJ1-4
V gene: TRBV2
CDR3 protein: CASSGQGLINEKLFF

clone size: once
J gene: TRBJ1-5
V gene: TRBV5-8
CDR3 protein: CASSFGGAPRNQPQHF

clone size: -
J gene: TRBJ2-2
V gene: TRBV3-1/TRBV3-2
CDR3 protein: CASSQSGGPNTGELFF

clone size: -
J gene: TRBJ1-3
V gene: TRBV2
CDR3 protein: CASSELRQNPGNTIYF

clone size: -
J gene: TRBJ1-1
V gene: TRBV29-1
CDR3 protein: CSVEDQGGSDTEAFF

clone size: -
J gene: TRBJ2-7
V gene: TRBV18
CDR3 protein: CASSPGVLDEQYF

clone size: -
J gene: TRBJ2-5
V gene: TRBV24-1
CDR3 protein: CATSDPGEPGRTQYF

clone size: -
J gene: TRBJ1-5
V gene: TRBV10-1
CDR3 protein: CASSDESFQPQHF

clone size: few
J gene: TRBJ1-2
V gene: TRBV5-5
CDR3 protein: CASSLGGTAYGYTF

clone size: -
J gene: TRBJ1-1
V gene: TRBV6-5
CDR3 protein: CASSRAHSNTEAFF

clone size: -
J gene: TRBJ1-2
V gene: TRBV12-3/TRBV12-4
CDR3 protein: CASSLEIDGYTF

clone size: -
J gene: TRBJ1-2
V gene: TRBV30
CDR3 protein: CAWTRALPGDGYTF

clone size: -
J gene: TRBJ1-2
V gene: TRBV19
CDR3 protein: CASSIGVNYGYTF

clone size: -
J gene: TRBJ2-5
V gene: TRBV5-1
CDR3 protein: CASSPWAGLDTETQYF

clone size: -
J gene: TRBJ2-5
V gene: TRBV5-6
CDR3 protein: CASSLERGAFPETQYF

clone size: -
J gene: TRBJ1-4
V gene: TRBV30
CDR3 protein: CAWRKAQGRNEKLFF

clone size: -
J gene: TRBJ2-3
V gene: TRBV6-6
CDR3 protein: CASSYSAGGSADTQYF

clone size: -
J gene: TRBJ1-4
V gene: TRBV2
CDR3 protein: CASSVTGTSGEKLFF

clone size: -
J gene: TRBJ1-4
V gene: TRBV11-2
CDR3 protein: CASSFHRKKLFF

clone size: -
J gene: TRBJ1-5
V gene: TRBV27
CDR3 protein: CASSSLDRVGNQPQHF

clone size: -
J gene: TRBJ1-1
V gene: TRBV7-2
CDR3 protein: CASSTPRPGIGEAFF

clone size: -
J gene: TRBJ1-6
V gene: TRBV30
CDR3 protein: CAWSVWSGGAYNSPLHF

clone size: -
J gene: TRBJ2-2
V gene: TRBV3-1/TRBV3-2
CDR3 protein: CASSQGWAGELFF

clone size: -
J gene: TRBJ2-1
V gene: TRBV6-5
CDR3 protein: CASSYSVLGEQFF

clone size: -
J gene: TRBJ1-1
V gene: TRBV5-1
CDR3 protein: CASSLGRGMNTEAFF

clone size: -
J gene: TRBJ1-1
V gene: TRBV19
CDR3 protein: CASSIQARPEAFF

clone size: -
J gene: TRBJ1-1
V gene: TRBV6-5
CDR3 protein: CASSRSGGVTEAFF

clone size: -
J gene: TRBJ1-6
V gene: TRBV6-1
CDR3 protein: CASSEPLSSYNSPLHF

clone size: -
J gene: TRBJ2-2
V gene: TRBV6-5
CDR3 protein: CASRNRGDTGELFF

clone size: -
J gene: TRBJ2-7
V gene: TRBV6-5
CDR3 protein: CASSYSRSYEQYF

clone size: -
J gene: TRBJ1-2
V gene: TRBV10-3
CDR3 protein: CAISESGGGYGYTF

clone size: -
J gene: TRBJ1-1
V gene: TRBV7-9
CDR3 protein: CASSMHSGHPGNTEAFF

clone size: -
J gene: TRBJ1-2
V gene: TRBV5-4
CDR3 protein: CASSLAGSNTNYGYTF

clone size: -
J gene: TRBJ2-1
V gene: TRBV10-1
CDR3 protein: CASSDRDGGYNEQFF

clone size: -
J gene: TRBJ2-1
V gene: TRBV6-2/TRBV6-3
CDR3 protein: CASSLWTGRPYNEQFF

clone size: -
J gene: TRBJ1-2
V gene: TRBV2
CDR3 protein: CASRGLQGAGYGYTF

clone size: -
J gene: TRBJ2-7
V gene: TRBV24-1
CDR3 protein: CATSDSREQYF

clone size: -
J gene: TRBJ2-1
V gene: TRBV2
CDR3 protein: CASSEIGTSSYNEQFF

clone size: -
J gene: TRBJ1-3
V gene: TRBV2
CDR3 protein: CASSPGPGNTIYF

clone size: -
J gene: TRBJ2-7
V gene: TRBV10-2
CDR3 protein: CASRDRGRSYEQYF

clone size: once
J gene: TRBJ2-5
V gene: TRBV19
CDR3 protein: CASSSNSGGQETQYF

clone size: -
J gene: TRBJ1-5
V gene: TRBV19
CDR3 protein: CASSPTGAATEPQHF

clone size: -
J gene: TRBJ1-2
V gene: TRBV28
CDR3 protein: CASSFGRPPLGYTF

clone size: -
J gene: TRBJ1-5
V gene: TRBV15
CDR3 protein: CATSRDYQPQHF

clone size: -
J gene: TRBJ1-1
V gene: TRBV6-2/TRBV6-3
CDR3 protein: CASSYAMSAGGVNTEAFF

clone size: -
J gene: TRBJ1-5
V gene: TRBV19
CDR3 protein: CASSIVHGPNQPQHF

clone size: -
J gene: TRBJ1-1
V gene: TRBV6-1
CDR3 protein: CASSEWRGVNTEAFF

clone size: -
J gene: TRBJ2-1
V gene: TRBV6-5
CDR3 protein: CASRSYNEQFF